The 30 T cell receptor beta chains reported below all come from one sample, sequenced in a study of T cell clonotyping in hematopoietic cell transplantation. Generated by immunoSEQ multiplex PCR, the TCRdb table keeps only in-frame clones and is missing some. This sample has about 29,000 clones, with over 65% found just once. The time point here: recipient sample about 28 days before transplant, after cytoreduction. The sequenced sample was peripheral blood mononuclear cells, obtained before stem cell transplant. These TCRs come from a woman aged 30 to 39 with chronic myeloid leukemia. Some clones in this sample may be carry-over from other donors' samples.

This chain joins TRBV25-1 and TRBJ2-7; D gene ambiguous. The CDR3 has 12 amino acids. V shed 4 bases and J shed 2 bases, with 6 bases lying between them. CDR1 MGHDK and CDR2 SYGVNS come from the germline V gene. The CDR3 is CASSGRAYEQYF. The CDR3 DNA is TGTGCCAGCAGTGGCCGAGCCTACGAGCAGTACTTC.

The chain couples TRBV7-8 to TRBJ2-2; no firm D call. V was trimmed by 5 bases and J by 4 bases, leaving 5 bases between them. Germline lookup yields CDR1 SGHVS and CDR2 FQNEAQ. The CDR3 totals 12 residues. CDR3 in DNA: TGTGCCAGCAGCACAGTCACCGGGGAGCTGTTTTTT. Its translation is CASSTVTGELFF.

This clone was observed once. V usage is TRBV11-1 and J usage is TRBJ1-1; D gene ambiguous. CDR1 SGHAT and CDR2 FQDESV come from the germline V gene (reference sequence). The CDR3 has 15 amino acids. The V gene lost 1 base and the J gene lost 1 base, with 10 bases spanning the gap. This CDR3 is CASSLDPNPNTEAFF. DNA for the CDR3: TGTGCCAGCAGCTTAGATCCGAATCCGAACACTGAAGCTTTCTTT.

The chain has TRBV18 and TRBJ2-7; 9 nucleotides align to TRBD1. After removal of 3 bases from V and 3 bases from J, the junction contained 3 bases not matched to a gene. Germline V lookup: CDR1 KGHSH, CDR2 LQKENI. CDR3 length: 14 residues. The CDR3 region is CASSPGQGSYEQYF. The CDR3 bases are TGTGCCAGCTCACCCGGACAGGGGAGCTACGAGCAGTACTTC.

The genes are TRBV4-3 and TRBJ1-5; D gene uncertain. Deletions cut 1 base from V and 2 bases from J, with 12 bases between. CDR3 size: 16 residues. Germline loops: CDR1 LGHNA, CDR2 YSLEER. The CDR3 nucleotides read TGCGCCAGCAGCCAAGGATTGCGGCAGGGCAATCAGCCCCAGCATTTT. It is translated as CASSQGLRQGNQPQHF.

Here the CDR3 reads CASRDAIGSNYGYTF. The CDR3 DNA reads as TGTGCCAGCAGGGACGCCATTGGGAGTAACTATGGCTACACCTTC. This sequence joins TRBV6-1 and TRBJ1-2, with D unclear. The CDR3 extends over 15 amino acids. The ends were cut back, 6 bases at V and 1 base at J, with 15 bases in the middle. Germline assignment: CDR1 MNHNS and CDR2 SASEGT.

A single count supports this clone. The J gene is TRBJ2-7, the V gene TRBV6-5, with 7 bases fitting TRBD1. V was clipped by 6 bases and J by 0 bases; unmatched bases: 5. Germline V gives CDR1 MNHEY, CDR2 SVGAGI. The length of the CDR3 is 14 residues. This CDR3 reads CASRIQGTSYEQYF. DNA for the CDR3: TGTGCCAGCAGAATACAGGGGACCTCCTACGAGCAGTACTTC.

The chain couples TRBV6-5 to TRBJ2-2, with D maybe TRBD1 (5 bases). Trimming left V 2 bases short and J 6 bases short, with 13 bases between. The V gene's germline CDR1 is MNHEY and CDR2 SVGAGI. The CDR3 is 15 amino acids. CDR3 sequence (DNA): TGTGCCAGCAGTTACGCAGGGAAGTATCCCGGGGAGCTGTTTTTT. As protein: CASSYAGKYPGELFF.

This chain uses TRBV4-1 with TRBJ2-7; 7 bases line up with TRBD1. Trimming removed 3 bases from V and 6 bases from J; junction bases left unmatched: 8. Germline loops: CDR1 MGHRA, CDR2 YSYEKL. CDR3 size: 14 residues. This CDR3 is CASSQARGGSEQYF. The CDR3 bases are TGCGCCAGCAGCCAGGCGAGAGGGGGCTCCGAGCAGTACTTC.

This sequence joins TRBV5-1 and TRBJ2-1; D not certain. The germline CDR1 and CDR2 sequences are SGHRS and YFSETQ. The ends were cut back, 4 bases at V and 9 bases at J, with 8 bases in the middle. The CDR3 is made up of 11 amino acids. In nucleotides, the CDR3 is TGCGCCAGCAGCCCAAATCGTGAGCAGTTCTTC. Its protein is CASSPNREQFF. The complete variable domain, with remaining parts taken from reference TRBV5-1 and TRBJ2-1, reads KAGVTQTPRYLIKTRGQQVTLSCSPISGHRSVSWYQQTPGQGLQFLFEYFSETQRNKGNFPGRFSGRQFSNSRSEMNVSTLELGDSALYLCASSPNREQFFGPGTRLTVL.

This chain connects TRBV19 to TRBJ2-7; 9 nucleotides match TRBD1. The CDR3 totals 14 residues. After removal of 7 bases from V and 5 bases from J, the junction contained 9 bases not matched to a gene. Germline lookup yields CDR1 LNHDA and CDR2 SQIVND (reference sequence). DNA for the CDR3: TGTGCCAGTACTCCTAGGGACAGGGTCCACGAGCAGTACTTC. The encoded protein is CASTPRDRVHEQYF.

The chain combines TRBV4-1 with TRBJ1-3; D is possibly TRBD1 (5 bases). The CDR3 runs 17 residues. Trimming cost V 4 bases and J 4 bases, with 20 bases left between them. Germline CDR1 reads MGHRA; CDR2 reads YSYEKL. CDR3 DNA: TGCGCCAGCAGCCTTGATGCGGGGACCTGGGGGGGAAACACCATATATTTT. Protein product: CASSLDAGTWGGNTIYF.

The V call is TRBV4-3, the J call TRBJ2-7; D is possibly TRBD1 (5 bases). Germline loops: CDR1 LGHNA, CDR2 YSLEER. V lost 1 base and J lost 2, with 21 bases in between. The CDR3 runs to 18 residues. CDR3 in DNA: TGCGCCAGCAGCCAAGGCCCAGTTATGGACCAGGACACCTACGAGCAGTACTTC. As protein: CASSQGPVMDQDTYEQYF.

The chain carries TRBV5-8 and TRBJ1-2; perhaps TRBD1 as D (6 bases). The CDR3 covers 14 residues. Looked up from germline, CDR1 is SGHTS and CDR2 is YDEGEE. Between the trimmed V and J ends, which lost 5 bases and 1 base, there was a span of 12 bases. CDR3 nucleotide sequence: TGTGCCAGCAGTTTGACAGGAATTAACTATGGCTACACCTTC. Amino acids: CASSLTGINYGYTF.

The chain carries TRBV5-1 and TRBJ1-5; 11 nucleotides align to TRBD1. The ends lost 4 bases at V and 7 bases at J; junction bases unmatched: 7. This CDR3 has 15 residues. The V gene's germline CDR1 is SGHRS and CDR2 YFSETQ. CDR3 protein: CASSLGTGGTQPQHF. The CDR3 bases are TGCGCCAGCAGCCTTGGGACAGGGGGTACCCAGCCCCAGCATTTT.

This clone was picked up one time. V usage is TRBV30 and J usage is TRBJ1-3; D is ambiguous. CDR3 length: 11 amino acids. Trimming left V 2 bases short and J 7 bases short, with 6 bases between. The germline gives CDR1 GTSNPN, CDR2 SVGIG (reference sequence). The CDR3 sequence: CAWSTGNTIYF. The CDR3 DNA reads TGTGCCTGGAGTACCGGTAACACCATATATTTT.

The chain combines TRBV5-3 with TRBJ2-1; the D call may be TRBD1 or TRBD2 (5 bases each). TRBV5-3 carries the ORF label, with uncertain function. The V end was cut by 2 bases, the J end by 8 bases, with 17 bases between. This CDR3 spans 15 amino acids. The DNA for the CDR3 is TGTGCCAGAAGCTTCTCTTGGACACGGAGGTATGAGCAGTTCTTC. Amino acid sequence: CARSFSWTRRYEQFF.

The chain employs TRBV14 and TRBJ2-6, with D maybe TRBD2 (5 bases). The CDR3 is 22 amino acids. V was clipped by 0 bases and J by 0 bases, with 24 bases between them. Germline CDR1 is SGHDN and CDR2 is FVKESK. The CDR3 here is CASSQERGYFAGSNSGANVLTF. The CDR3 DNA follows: TGTGCCAGCAGCCAAGAACGAGGGTACTTCGCCGGGTCAAACTCTGGGGCCAACGTCCTGACTTTC.

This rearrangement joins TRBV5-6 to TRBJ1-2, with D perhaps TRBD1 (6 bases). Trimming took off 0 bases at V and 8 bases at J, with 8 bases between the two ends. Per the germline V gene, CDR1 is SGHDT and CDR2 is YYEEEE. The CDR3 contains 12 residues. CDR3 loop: CASSLGGLGYTF. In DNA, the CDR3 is TGTGCCAGCAGCTTGGGGGGGCTAGGCTACACCTTC.

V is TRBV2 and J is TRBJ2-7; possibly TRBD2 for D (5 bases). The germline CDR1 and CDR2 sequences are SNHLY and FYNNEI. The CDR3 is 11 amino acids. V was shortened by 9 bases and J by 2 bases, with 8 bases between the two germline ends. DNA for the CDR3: TGTGCCAGTCGGCGGGCCTACGAGCAGTACTTC. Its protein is CASRRAYEQYF.

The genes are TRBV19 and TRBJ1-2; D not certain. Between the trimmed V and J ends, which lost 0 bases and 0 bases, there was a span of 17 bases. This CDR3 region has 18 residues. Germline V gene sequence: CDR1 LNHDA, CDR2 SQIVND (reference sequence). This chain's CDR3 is CASSIEGLGVRPNYGYTF. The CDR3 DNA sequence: TGTGCCAGTAGTATAGAAGGCCTCGGGGTCCGACCTAACTATGGCTACACCTTC. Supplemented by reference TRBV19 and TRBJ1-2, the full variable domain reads DGGITQSPKYLFRKEGQNVTLSCEQNLNHDAMYWYRQDPGQGLRLIYYSQIVNDFQKGDIAEGYSVSREKKESFPLTVTSAQKNPTAFYLCASSIEGLGVRPNYGYTFGSGTRLTVV.

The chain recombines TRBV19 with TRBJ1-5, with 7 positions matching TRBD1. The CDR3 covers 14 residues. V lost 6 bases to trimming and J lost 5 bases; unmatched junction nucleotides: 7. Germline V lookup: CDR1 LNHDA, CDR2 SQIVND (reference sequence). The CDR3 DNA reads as TGTGCCAGTAGGGTGCAGGGGGGGGATCAGCCCCAGCATTTT. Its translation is CASRVQGGDQPQHF.

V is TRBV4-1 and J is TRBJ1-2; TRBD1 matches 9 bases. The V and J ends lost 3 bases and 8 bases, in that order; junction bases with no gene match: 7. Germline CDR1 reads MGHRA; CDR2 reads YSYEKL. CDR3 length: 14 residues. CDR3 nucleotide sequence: TGCGCCAGCAGCCAGCAACAGGGGGCTGGAGGCTACACCTTC. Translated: CASSQQQGAGGYTF.

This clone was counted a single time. Here the CDR3 DNA reads TGCACCAGCAGCAAGACCGGGACTCTCTACGAGCAGTACTTC. It is translated as CTSSKTGTLYEQYF. The chain carries TRBV1 and TRBJ2-7; the table's D gene call, TRBD2, was not cross checked with the DNA. TRBV1 is shown as a pseudogene. The CDR3 runs 14 residues.

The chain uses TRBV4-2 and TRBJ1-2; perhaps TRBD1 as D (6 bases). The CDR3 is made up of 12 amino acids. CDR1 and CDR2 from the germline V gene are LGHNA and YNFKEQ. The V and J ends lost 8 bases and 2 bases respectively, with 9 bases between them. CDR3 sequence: CASLGGNYGYTF. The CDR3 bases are TGTGCCAGCTTAGGGGGGAACTATGGCTACACCTTC.

The CDR3 DNA is TGTGCCAGTAGTATCGACAGGGTGTCGGGAAACACCATATATTTT. The encoded protein is CASSIDRVSGNTIYF. This chain links TRBV19 with TRBJ1-3; 7 positions match TRBD1. After removal of 3 bases from V and 4 bases from J, the junction contained 6 bases not matched to a gene. CDR3 length: 15 amino acids. Germline CDR1 LNHDA, CDR2 SQIVND (reference sequence).

CDR3 sequence: CASSLGQNEKLFF. CDR3 in DNA: TGCGCCAGCAGCTTGGGGCAGAATGAAAAACTGTTTTTT. The chain employs TRBV5-1 and TRBJ1-4; D is ambiguous. There are 13 residues in the CDR3. The germline CDR1 and CDR2 sequences are SGHRS and YFSETQ. The germline V and J ends were trimmed by 0 bases and 5 bases, with 5 bases remaining between them. Based on the CDR3 plus reference TRBV5-1 and TRBJ1-4, the full variable domain is KAGVTQTPRYLIKTRGQQVTLSCSPISGHRSVSWYQQTPGQGLQFLFEYFSETQRNKGNFPGRFSGRQFSNSRSEMNVSTLELGDSALYLCASSLGQNEKLFFGSGTQLSVL.

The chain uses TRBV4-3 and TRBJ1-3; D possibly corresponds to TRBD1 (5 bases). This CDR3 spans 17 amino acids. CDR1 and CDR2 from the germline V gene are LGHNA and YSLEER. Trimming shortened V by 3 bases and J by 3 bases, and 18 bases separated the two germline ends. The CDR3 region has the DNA TGCGCCAGCAGCCAGAGGTTTGGGGGTAGAAGTGGAAACACCATATATTTT. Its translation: CASSQRFGGRSGNTIYF.

The DNA of the CDR3 is TGTGCCTGGAGTGTAGGCGGAGCCAAAAACATTCAGTACTTC. Its translation: CAWSVGGAKNIQYF. The chain uses TRBV30 and TRBJ2-4; D is unclear. Germline V gives CDR1 GTSNPN, CDR2 SVGIG (reference sequence). The V gene lost 0 bases and the J gene lost 0 bases, with 6 bases spanning the gap. The CDR3 covers 14 residues.

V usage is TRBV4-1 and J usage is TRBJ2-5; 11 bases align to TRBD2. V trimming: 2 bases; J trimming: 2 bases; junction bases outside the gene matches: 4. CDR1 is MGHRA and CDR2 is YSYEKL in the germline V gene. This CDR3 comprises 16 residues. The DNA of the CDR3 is TGCGCCAGCAGCCAAATTCCTAGCGGGGGGCAAGAGACCCAGTACTTC. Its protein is CASSQIPSGGQETQYF.